This passage covers 13 T cell receptor beta chains from one sample sequenced in a study of identical twins. MiXCR, run by TCRdb on the 5' RACE reads, gives a single entry per CDR3 protein. The sample includes under 900,000 distinct CDR3 sequences, around 12% of them seen just once. These data were also reused for a study on yellow fever vaccine responses in identical twins.

Sequenced material: PBMCs. These receptors all stem from a woman between 18 and 30 years old in good health.

This clonotype was seen only a few times. V gene TRBV25-1 combines with J gene TRBJ1-1; D is undetermined. V was trimmed by 2 bases and J by 1 base, leaving 11 bases between them. CDR1 and CDR2 (germline): MGHDK, SYGVNS. This CDR3 comprises 15 residues. The CDR3 DNA reads as TGTGCCAGCAGTGAAGCAAGCTTAGGGAACACTGAAGCTTTCTTT. It encodes CASSEASLGNTEAFF.

The chain combines TRBV5-1 with TRBJ2-3; D perhaps matches TRBD1 (6 bases). Trimming shortened V by 0 bases and J by 0 bases, and 14 bases separated the two germline ends. Germline V gene data show CDR1 as SGHRS and CDR2 as YFSETQ. This CDR3 region has 17 residues. The chain's CDR3 is CASSLGGWTASTDTQYF. As DNA, the CDR3 is TGCGCCAGCAGCTTGGGGGGCTGGACAGCTAGCACAGATACGCAGTATTTT.

The chain couples TRBV20-1 to TRBJ2-5, with TRBD2 identical over 11 bases. The V segment lost 6 bases and the J segment 5 bases; nucleotides outside the gene matches: 8. The germline gives CDR1 DFQATT, CDR2 SNEGSKA (reference sequence). The CDR3 runs to 14 residues. This CDR3 reads CSATTSGASETQYF. The CDR3 DNA reads as TGCAGTGCCACGACTAGCGGGGCGTCGGAGACCCAGTACTTC.

This clonotype was detected only a few times. The chain combines TRBV3-1 with TRBJ2-1, with 8 positions matching TRBD2. This CDR3 is 15 amino acids long. Per germline, CDR1 LGHDT and CDR2 YNNKEL (reference sequence). Trimming removed 0 bases from V and 7 bases from J; junction bases left unmatched: 5. CDR3 loop: CASSQDEIAGNEQFF. The CDR3 DNA reads TGTGCCAGCAGCCAAGATGAAATAGCGGGAAATGAGCAGTTCTTC.

This clonotype was observed a few times. The chain couples TRBV24-1 to TRBJ1-1; no clear D gene. The CDR3 contains 13 residues. Germline V lookup: CDR1 KGHDR, CDR2 SFDVKD. V shed 4 bases and J shed 2 bases, with 7 bases lying between them. The CDR3 nucleotides read TGTGCCACCAGTGAACCCGGTAACACTGAAGCTTTCTTT. The encoded protein is CATSEPGNTEAFF.

This clonotype was detected a few times. The chain links TRBV11-2 to TRBJ2-1; D unresolved. The CDR3 runs to 16 residues. V lost 5 bases to trimming and J lost 8 bases, with 22 bases between them. The V gene's germline CDR1 is SGHAT and CDR2 FQNNGV. CDR3 sequence reads: CASSHLGPKVLDEQFF. For the CDR3, the DNA is TGTGCCAGCAGCCACCTGGGCCCAAAAGTACTGGATGAGCAGTTCTTC.

On this clonotype itself: A much larger clonotype is one base distant, so this may be a read error. This chain links TRBV20-1 with TRBJ2-6; TRBD1 matches 8 bases. Looked up from germline, CDR1 is DFQATT and CDR2 is SNEGSKA (reference sequence). The CDR3 has 15 amino acids. The CDR3: CSASGQGSGTNVLTF. The CDR3 nucleotides read TGCAGTGCTAGTGGACAGGGCTCTGGGACCAACGTCCTGACTTTC.

J is TRBJ2-1 and V is TRBV20-1; D might be TRBD2 (7 bases). Germline V gene data show CDR1 as DFQATT and CDR2 as SNEGSKA (reference sequence). The CDR3 consists of 15 residues. V was clipped by 5 bases and J by 4 bases, with 18 bases between them. CDR3 residues: CSAPERGGVYNEQFF. For the CDR3, the DNA is TGCAGTGCTCCTGAGAGGGGGGGGGTATACAATGAGCAGTTCTTC.

The chain joins TRBV3-1 to TRBJ2-2; a weak D match, TRBD1 (6 bases). CDR1 is LGHDT and CDR2 is YNNKEL in the germline V gene (reference sequence). With 4 bases removed from V and 1 base from J, the gap between germline ends came to 16 bases. This CDR3 contains 17 residues. The CDR3, as DNA: TGTGCCAGCAGCCGCAGGGGCTGGGTCGAGAACACCGGGGAGCTGTTTTTT. Translation gives CASSRRGWVENTGELFF.

This clonotype was seen more than once but under ten times. The chain has TRBV20-1 and TRBJ1-1; D gene unclear. The CDR3 totals 13 residues. The ends were cut back, 1 base at V and 4 bases at J, with 10 bases in the middle. From germline, CDR1 is DFQATT and CDR2 SNEGSKA (reference sequence). CDR3 in DNA: TGCAGTGCTAGAGGCGGAGGGATCACTGAAGCTTTCTTT. Translation gives CSARGGGITEAFF.

This clonotype was counted only a few times. The genes are TRBV6-1 and TRBJ2-7; the D is unclear. Germline-derived CDR1 and CDR2 are MNHNS and SASEGT. Trimming left V 1 base short and J 4 bases short, with 14 bases between. This CDR3 is built from 15 residues. The CDR3 nucleotides are TGTGCCAGCAGTGAAGTAGCCTTGGGTGGGTACGAGCAGTACTTC. Amino acids: CASSEVALGGYEQYF.

The chain uses TRBV3-1 and TRBJ2-4, with 7 bases that match TRBD2. CDR1 LGHDT and CDR2 YNNKEL come from the germline V gene (reference sequence). V lost 2 bases, J lost 0 bases, and 7 bases stayed unmatched. CDR3 length equals 17 residues. The CDR3 DNA reads TGTGCCAGCAGCCAATCTGGGCTAGCGGCAGCCAAAAACATTCAGTACTTC. It yields the protein CASSQSGLAAAKNIQYF.

This clonotype was seen at least ten times. The genes are TRBV7-9 and TRBJ1-1; no clear D. The V gene's germline CDR1 is SEHNR and CDR2 FQNEAQ (reference sequence). The CDR3 runs 14 residues. Trimming stripped 2 bases from V and 0 bases from J, with 7 bases between. The CDR3 protein is CASSLISMNTEAFF. CDR3 coding DNA: TGTGCCAGCAGCTTAATTAGTATGAACACTGAAGCTTTCTTT.